These 29 T cell receptor beta chains originate from one sample sequenced in a study of blood T cell repertoires in COVID-19. The method was immunoSEQ multiplex PCR; TCRdb's version includes in-frame clones alone and lacks a portion of them. The data contain 250,000 to 300,000 clones, 85% to 90% of them singletons. Input material: peripheral blood. These receptors were taken from a woman in her thirties with COVID-19, enrolled during active disease.

The chain combines TRBV3-1 (or the pseudogene TRBV3-2) with TRBJ2-1, with 12 bases aligning to TRBD2. Germline-derived CDR1 and CDR2 are LGHDT and YNNKEL (reference sequence). V trimming: 3 bases; J trimming: 3 bases; junction bases outside the gene matches: 3. CDR3 length: 16 residues. CDR3 residues: CASSQGLAGHYNEQFF. The CDR3 DNA reads as TGTGCCAGCAGCCAGGGACTAGCGGGCCACTACAATGAGCAGTTCTTC.

This rearrangement joins TRBV19 to TRBJ2-1; 9 bases line up with TRBD1. With 8 bases clipped from V and 6 bases from J, the junction kept 8 bases outside the gene matches. This CDR3 is built from 14 residues. Looked up from germline, CDR1 is LNHDA and CDR2 is SQIVND (reference sequence). CDR3 in DNA: TGTGCCAGTGCCGAGGACAGGGGACTCAATGAGCAGTTCTTC. This translates into CASAEDRGLNEQFF.

The chain recombines TRBV19 with TRBJ2-7; 8 bases align to TRBD2. CDR1 is LNHDA, CDR2 SQIVND, per germline (reference sequence). Trimming removed 7 bases from V and 2 bases from J; junction bases left unmatched: 4. The CDR3 is 13 residues long. This CDR3 reads CASKSSGPYEQYF. The CDR3 nucleotides are TGTGCCAGTAAGTCTAGCGGGCCCTACGAGCAGTACTTC.

The V call is TRBV28, the J call TRBJ1-5; D gene unclear. Germline values: CDR1 MDHEN, CDR2 SYDVKM. The CDR3 loop spans 14 amino acids. The ends were cut back, 8 bases at V and 7 bases at J, with 18 bases in the middle. The CDR3 loop reads CASRPWGTGQPQHF. The CDR3, as DNA: TGTGCCAGCCGCCCCTGGGGTACGGGGCAGCCCCAGCATTTT.

The chain uses TRBV30 and TRBJ2-1; D uncertain. The CDR3 consists of 14 residues. Per germline, CDR1 GTSNPN and CDR2 SVGIG (reference sequence). With 3 bases removed from V and 3 bases from J, the gap between germline ends came to 12 bases. DNA of the CDR3: TGTGCCTGGAGGGGCAGAATGCTCTACAATGAGCAGTTCTTC. Translating gives CAWRGRMLYNEQFF.

The V and J genes are TRBV11-2 and TRBJ1-1; 11 bases agree with TRBD1. The V gene end was trimmed by 4 bases and the J gene end by 5 bases; junction bases not matched to a gene: 9. This CDR3 has 16 amino acids. The germline V gene has CDR1 SGHAT and CDR2 FQNNGV. CDR3 amino acids: CASSSPGTGGWTEAFF. The CDR3 coding sequence is TGTGCCAGCAGCTCCCCCGGGACAGGGGGATGGACTGAAGCTTTCTTT.

This clone was seen only a few times. This chain links TRBV2 with TRBJ2-7; D is uncertain. CDR3 length: 11 residues. The V gene lost 8 bases and the J gene lost 0 bases, with 5 bases spanning the gap. Germline V lookup: CDR1 SNHLY, CDR2 FYNNEI. The CDR3 region is CASSISYEQYF. CDR3 sequence (DNA): TGTGCCAGCTCAATCTCCTACGAGCAGTACTTC.

This sequence joins TRBV5-1 and TRBJ1-1; the match to TRBD1 covers 8 bases. Germline assignment: CDR1 SGHRS and CDR2 YFSETQ. The V gene end was trimmed by 5 bases and the J gene end by 4 bases; junction bases not matched to a gene: 7. This CDR3 is 14 amino acids long. For the CDR3, the DNA is TGCGCCAGCAGTACAGGACAGGGAGTCACTGAAGCTTTCTTT. Its translation: CASSTGQGVTEAFF.

V is TRBV20-1 and J is TRBJ2-5; D is ambiguous. This CDR3 is 11 amino acids long. In germline, CDR1 is DFQATT, CDR2 SNEGSKA (reference sequence). V gave up 3 bases and J gave up 13 bases, with 15 bases separating them. The CDR3, as DNA: TGCAGTGCTAGCCCCTCCCTCCCTACGTACTTC. It translates to CSASPSLPTYF.

This rearrangement joins TRBV7-6 to TRBJ2-7; 8 bases agree with TRBD2. The V segment lost 5 bases and the J segment 6 bases; nucleotides outside the gene matches: 15. Germline CDR1 SGHVS, CDR2 FNYEAQ. This CDR3 comprises 16 residues. The CDR3 nucleotides read TGTGCCAGCAGCGCCTCTACTAGCGGAGGTCCCCTCGAGCAGTACTTC. Amino acids: CASSASTSGGPLEQYF.

The genes are TRBV9 and TRBJ2-1, with TRBD2 matching over 13 bases. This CDR3 contains 16 residues. Germline CDR1 and CDR2: SGDLS and YYNGEE. The trim removed 4 bases at V and 2 bases at J, leaving 3 bases unmatched. The CDR3 DNA reads TGTGCCAGCAGCCTAACTAGCGGGAGGGCCTACAATGAGCAGTTCTTC. Residues: CASSLTSGRAYNEQFF.

The chain carries TRBV7-9 and TRBJ1-5; 7 nucleotides match TRBD1. Germline lookup yields CDR1 SEHNR and CDR2 FQNEAQ (reference sequence). The CDR3 runs to 18 residues. V gave up 1 base and J gave up 0 bases; unmatched junction bases: 9. In nucleotides, the CDR3 is TGTGCCAGCAGCTTAGGAAAAGGACAGGCTTATAGCAATCAGCCCCAGCATTTT. This encodes CASSLGKGQAYSNQPQHF.

This clone was detected once. At the DNA level, this CDR3 is encoded by other sequences in the same sample as well. The chain employs TRBV4-1 and TRBJ1-1; tentative D call: TRBD1 (5 bases). The CDR3 consists of 14 residues. In germline, CDR1 is MGHRA, CDR2 YSYEKL. The V end was cut by 0 bases, the J end by 2 bases, with 7 bases between. The CDR3 DNA follows: TGCGCCAGCAGCCAAGAGGGGGGAAACACTGAAGCTTTCTTT. It translates to CASSQEGGNTEAFF.

This clone was seen a few times. The chain has TRBV5-8 and TRBJ1-3; D is ambiguous. This CDR3 region has 16 residues. V was pared by 2 bases and J by 5 bases, with 17 bases between. Germline V gene sequence: CDR1 SGHTS, CDR2 YDEGEE. CDR3 nucleotide sequence: TGTGCCAGCAGCTTCTTTATCCCTGGAGGGAGAAACACCATATATTTT. Translating it yields CASSFFIPGGRNTIYF.

The chain couples TRBV6-1 to TRBJ1-3, with D possibly matching TRBD1 (6 bases). Trimming removed 5 bases at V and 2 bases at J, with 10 bases between. This CDR3 is built from 14 residues. Germline V gives CDR1 MNHNS, CDR2 SASEGT. The DNA of the CDR3 is TGTGCCAGCAGTCTCTCAGGGGCTGGAAACACCATATATTTT. Its translation: CASSLSGAGNTIYF.

The chain couples TRBV7-2 to TRBJ2-7; 11 bases map to TRBD2. The V segment lost 0 bases and the J segment 0 bases; nucleotides outside the gene matches: 10. Germline values: CDR1 SGHTA, CDR2 FQGNSA. CDR3 length: 19 amino acids. CDR3 residues: CASSLAPGLAAKSSYEQYF. DNA of the CDR3: TGTGCCAGCAGCTTAGCTCCGGGACTAGCGGCGAAAAGCTCCTACGAGCAGTACTTC.

The rearrangement joins TRBV4-3 to TRBJ2-3, with TRBD1 as a possible D gene (6 bases). The CDR3 sequence is 15 residues long. The germline gives CDR1 LGHNA, CDR2 YSLEER. V was shortened by 4 bases and J by 0 bases, with 11 bases between the two germline ends. The CDR3, as DNA: TGCGCCAGCAGCCCCTGGACAGCGAGCACAGATACGCAGTATTTT. This translates into CASSPWTASTDTQYF.

This clone was seen only a few times. The V call is TRBV2, the J call TRBJ1-6, with 7 bases matching TRBD1. This CDR3 region has 13 residues. V shed 5 bases, J shed 11 bases, and the junction held 6 bases outside the gene matches. Germline values: CDR1 SNHLY, CDR2 FYNNEI. CDR3: CASSPDRVTPLHF. DNA of the CDR3: TGTGCCAGCAGTCCCGACAGGGTGACACCCCTCCACTTT.

The chain employs TRBV7-8 and TRBJ2-7; 9 bases line up with TRBD2. Trimming cost V 5 bases and J 5 bases; bases outside gene matches: 10. The length of the CDR3 is 15 residues. Germline V CDR1 and CDR2: SGHVS, FQNEAQ. The CDR3: CASSPLAGGVDEQYF. For the CDR3, the DNA is TGTGCCAGCAGCCCGTTGGCGGGAGGGGTCGACGAGCAGTACTTC.

This sequence joins TRBV19 and TRBJ2-1; 8 bases fit TRBD2. CDR1 is LNHDA and CDR2 is SQIVND in the germline V gene (reference sequence). The CDR3 contains 13 residues. The V and J ends lost 7 bases and 8 bases, in that order; junction bases with no gene match: 7. The chain's CDR3 is CASTSGGLDEQFF. As DNA, the CDR3 is TGTGCCAGTACAAGCGGGGGCCTCGATGAGCAGTTCTTC.

This chain joins TRBV6-1 and TRBJ1-1, with D tentatively TRBD1 (6 bases). Germline-derived CDR1 and CDR2 are MNHNS and SASEGT. The CDR3 is made up of 14 amino acids. V lost 3 bases to trimming and J lost 5 bases, with 13 bases between them. The chain's CDR3 is CASSDPRGGTEAFF. The CDR3 DNA is TGTGCCAGCAGTGACCCCAGGGGTGGGACTGAAGCTTTCTTT.

As concerns this clone: Other DNA sequences of this sample code for an identical CDR3. The chain joins TRBV10-3 to TRBJ1-3, with D perhaps matching TRBD1 (6 bases). The V and J ends lost 0 bases and 4 bases respectively, with 7 bases between them. CDR3 size: 14 residues. From germline, CDR1 is ENHRY and CDR2 SYGVKD. The CDR3 protein is CAISESRGGNTIYF. The CDR3 DNA is TGTGCCATCAGTGAGTCGAGGGGGGGAAACACCATATATTTT.

This sequence joins TRBV19 and TRBJ1-5; 9 bases fit TRBD1. V lost 8 bases to trimming and J lost 6 bases; unmatched junction nucleotides: 2. The CDR3 has 12 residues. CDR1 and CDR2 from the germline V gene are LNHDA and SQIVND (reference sequence). As DNA, the CDR3 is TGTGCCAGTGGGACAGGGTTTCAGCCCCAGCATTTT. It yields the protein CASGTGFQPQHF. The whole variable domain, remainder taken from reference TRBV19 and TRBJ1-5, is DGGITQSPKYLFRKEGQNVTLSCEQNLNHDAMYWYRQDPGQGLRLIYYSQIVNDFQKGDIAEGYSVSREKKESFPLTVTSAQKNPTAFYLCASGTGFQPQHFGDGTRLSIL.

CDR3 protein: CASSIRGHNQPQHF. CDR3 nucleotide sequence: TGTGCCAGCAGCATCAGGGGGCACAATCAGCCCCAGCATTTT. The gene calls are TRBV6-5 and TRBJ1-5; 8 bases line up with TRBD1. CDR3 length: 14 amino acids. Losses at the gene ends were 6 bases for V and 3 bases for J; bases not matched to a gene: 4. Germline assignment: CDR1 MNHEY and CDR2 SVGAGI.

V usage is TRBV4-1 and J usage is TRBJ1-2; maybe TRBD1 (6 bases). Trimming pared 3 bases from V and 4 bases from J, leaving 15 bases between. The CDR3 has 15 residues. Germline loops: CDR1 MGHRA, CDR2 YSYEKL. CDR3 protein: CASSQTTGLSYGYTF. Written as DNA, the CDR3 is TGCGCCAGCAGCCAGACCACAGGGCTTAGCTATGGCTACACCTTC.

This chain joins TRBV6-5 and TRBJ1-5; a possible D gene is TRBD1 (6 bases). V gave up 5 bases and J gave up 7 bases, with 18 bases separating them. The CDR3 totals 15 residues. Germline assignment: CDR1 MNHEY and CDR2 SVGAGI. Written as DNA, the CDR3 is TGTGCCAGCAGTAGTACTCAGGGGTCGGGACAGCCCCAGCATTTT. This gives the protein CASSSTQGSGQPQHF.

This clone was counted between two and nine times. J is TRBJ2-7 and V is TRBV25-1; 8 nucleotides match TRBD2. Germline V gene lookup returns CDR1 MGHDK and CDR2 SYGVNS. V lost 6 bases, J lost 0 bases, and 4 bases stayed unmatched. The CDR3 extends over 14 amino acids. This chain's CDR3 is CASSPGLGSYEQYF. The DNA of the CDR3 is TGTGCCAGCAGCCCGGGACTAGGCTCCTACGAGCAGTACTTC.

V and J are TRBV6-1 and TRBJ2-3; 7 bases agree with TRBD1. CDR1 MNHNS and CDR2 SASEGT come from the germline V gene. V shed 8 bases, J shed 3 bases, and the junction held 5 bases outside the gene matches. The CDR3 consists of 13 residues. The CDR3 nucleotides are TGTGCCAGCGGAGACAGGGCAACAGATACGCAGTATTTT. Its protein is CASGDRATDTQYF.

Only a few counts were recorded for this clone. The gene calls are TRBV30 and TRBJ2-7; no reliable D call. Trimming cost V 2 bases and J 2 bases, with 7 bases left between them. Germline assignment: CDR1 GTSNPN and CDR2 SVGIG (reference sequence). This CDR3 is built from 12 residues. CDR3 nucleotide sequence: TGTGCCTGGAGTCCCAGTCCCTACGAGCAGTACTTC. Translation: CAWSPSPYEQYF.